These T cell receptor beta chains were read from a single sample in a study of T cell changes during pregnancy in multiple sclerosis. Assay: immunoSEQ multiplex PCR; the TCRdb copy retains only in-frame clones and omits some. The data contain some 64,000 clones, about 90% of them singletons. Sequences were derived from peripheral blood, sampled in the first trimester of pregnancy. The origin of the receptors is a female donor with multiple sclerosis, enrolled in a pregnancy study. Each CDR3 is given with its conserved first and last residue. Each record gives: clone size, V gene, D gene, J gene, CDR3 DNA, CDR3 protein. The D gene is left open where the match is weak. The size of a clone is reported for some rows only, either as once, few or many, or as a class for expanded clones.

.	TRBV27	.	TRBJ2-2	TGTGCCAGCACCGCGAACACCGGGGAGCTGTTTTTT	CASTANTGELFF
.	TRBV28	TRBD2	TRBJ2-1	TGTGCCAGCGGGGCGGGAGGGAACTACAATGAGCAGTTCTTC	CASGAGGNYNEQFF
.	TRBV11-2	.	TRBJ2-2	TGTGCCAGCACGGGCGGCATTCAGGGTGAAACCGGGGAGCTGTTTTTT	CASTGGIQGETGELFF
once	TRBV9	TRBD1	TRBJ2-7	TGTGCCAGCAGCGTAGGTCTACGGACAGGGGACTACGAGCAGTACTTC	CASSVGLRTGDYEQYF
.	TRBV6-1	TRBD1	TRBJ1-5	TGTGCCAGCAGTGCGGCTGCGGCGGGGACAGGGAACAATCAGCCCCAGCATTTT	CASSAAAAGTGNNQPQHF
.	TRBV7-6	TRBD1	TRBJ2-2	TGTGCCAGCAGCTTAGCAGTGTACCAGGGGGCGCACACCGGGGAGCTGTTTTTT	CASSLAVYQGAHTGELFF
once	TRBV5-6	TRBD2	TRBJ2-7	TGTGCCAGCAGCCCGGGACTAGTGATGGGCGAGCAGTACTTC	CASSPGLVMGEQYF
.	TRBV7-2	.	TRBJ2-3	TGTGCCAGCAGCTTAAGATCGTCCCCTATTAGCACAGATACGCAGTATTTT	CASSLRSSPISTDTQYF
.	TRBV6-5	TRBD2	TRBJ2-1	TGTGCCAGCAGTTGGGGGAGGGATTCCTACAATGAGCAGTTCTTC	CASSWGRDSYNEQFF
.	TRBV5-4	.	TRBJ2-6	TGTGCCAGCAGCCAAGCGGGTCAGGGATCCTCTGGGGCCAACGTCCTGACTTTC	CASSQAGQGSSGANVLTF
.	TRBV4-3	TRBD1	TRBJ1-2	TGCGCCAGCAGCCAGGCCGGGACAGCCTATGGCTACACCTTC	CASSQAGTAYGYTF
.	TRBV6-1	.	TRBJ2-1	TGTGCCAGCAGTGTGGCTAGCGAAAACAATGAGCAGTTCTTC	CASSVASENNEQFF
.	TRBV5-4	TRBD2	TRBJ2-3	TGTGCCAGCAGCCCTGGGACTAGCATCCAACATACGCAGTATTTT	CASSPGTSIQHTQYF
once	TRBV29-1	.	TRBJ1-1	TGCAGCGTTGACCTGGCGGAGAACACTGAAGCTTTCTTT	CSVDLAENTEAFF
.	TRBV11-3	TRBD2	TRBJ2-3	TGTGCCAGCTCCCTAGCGGGACCGACAGATACGCAGTATTTT	CASSLAGPTDTQYF
.	TRBV7-9	.	TRBJ2-7	TGTGCCAGCAGCTTAAATCGAGGGGGCTCCTACGAGCAGTACTTC	CASSLNRGGSYEQYF
once	TRBV7-3	TRBD2	TRBJ2-1	TGTGCCAGCAGCTTTTGGGAGGGTAGTGAGCAGTTCTTC	CASSFWEGSEQFF
.	TRBV28	.	TRBJ2-7	TGTGCCAGCACTCAGACTAGTACCTACGAGCAGTACTTC	CASTQTSTYEQYF
.	TRBV9	TRBD1	TRBJ1-3	TGTGCCAGCAGTCCTGACCCGAGGGGGCCCGGAAACACCATATATTTT	CASSPDPRGPGNTIYF
few	TRBV19	TRBD1	TRBJ1-5	TGTGCCAGTAGTTCTGGGCCAGGGGGCGTTCAGCCCCAGCATTTT	CASSSGPGGVQPQHF
.	TRBV27	.	TRBJ1-1	TGTGCCAGCAGTTTAAGGGGAGGAACTGAAGCTTTCTTT	CASSLRGGTEAFF
.	TRBV29-1	TRBD2	TRBJ2-3	TGCAGCACAAGACTAGCCCAGGGTGCAGATACGCAGTATTTT	CSTRLAQGADTQYF
.	TRBV5-6	TRBD2	TRBJ2-7	TGTGCCAGCAGCTCCCGACTAGCCGGCTGGTACGAGCAGTACTTC	CASSSRLAGWYEQYF
.	TRBV27	TRBD2	TRBJ2-7	TGTGCCAGCAGCTACAAAGCGGGAGGACCCACCCGGAACGAGCAGTACTTC	CASSYKAGGPTRNEQYF
.	TRBV21-1	.	TRBJ2-4	TGTGCCAGCAACGCGGCGGGACAAAACATTCAGTACTTC	CASNAAGQNIQYF
.	TRBV7-6	.	TRBJ2-1	TGTGCCAGCAGCTTAGCGGTGGGGGCCAATGAGCAGTTCTTC	CASSLAVGANEQFF
many	TRBV11-3	TRBD2	TRBJ2-1	TGTGCCAGCAGCTTAGGAGCGGGAGGGGGCAATGAGCAGTTCTTC	CASSLGAGGGNEQFF
.	TRBV4-3	.	TRBJ2-4	TGCGCCAGCAGCCTCGGAGTGGCGGGACCAAACATTCAGTACTTC	CASSLGVAGPNIQYF
.	TRBV10-3	.	TRBJ2-1	TGTGCCATCAGACCTGACTCCAGCTCCTACAATGAGCAGTTCTTC	CAIRPDSSSYNEQFF
once	TRBV28	TRBD2	TRBJ2-5	TGTGCCAGCAGTTTATTGGGTAGCGGGGCCTCAGAGACCCAGTACTTC	CASSLLGSGASETQYF
once	TRBV10-3	.	TRBJ1-1	TGTGCCATCAGTGATAAAAAGCAGGGCCTCATGAACACTGAAGCTTTCTTT	CAISDKKQGLMNTEAFF
.	TRBV20-1	.	TRBJ2-1	TGCAGTGCTAGGGAGGATGAGCAGTTCTTC	CSAREDEQFF
.	TRBV4-2	TRBD2	TRBJ2-7	TGTGCCAGCAGCCAAAGAACCTCCGGACTAGCGAACCCCTACGAGCAGTACTTC	CASSQRTSGLANPYEQYF
few	TRBV7-9	TRBD2	TRBJ2-7	TGTGCCAGCAGCCCCCAGGGTAGCGGGAGGCGCGAGCAGTACTTC	CASSPQGSGRREQYF
.	TRBV7-9	.	TRBJ2-7	TGTGCCAGCAGCCTCTATGACTACGAGCAGTACTTC	CASSLYDYEQYF
.	TRBV27	.	TRBJ1-2	TGTGCCAGTGGCCCGGGGGGCAACCTCTATGGCTACACCTTC	CASGPGGNLYGYTF
.	TRBV6-5	.	TRBJ2-5	TGTGCCAGCAGTTGGGGTGAGGGCGAGACCCAGTACTTC	CASSWGEGETQYF
.	TRBV29-1	.	TRBJ2-1	TGCAGCGTTGACCGCAACCCGTCCGGAGCCTCCTACAATGAGCAGTTCTTC	CSVDRNPSGASYNEQFF
.	TRBV28	TRBD1	TRBJ2-4	TGTGCCAGCCTGGGACAGGGAGGCATTCAGTACTTC	CASLGQGGIQYF
few	TRBV19	.	TRBJ1-5	TGTGCCAGTAGTATGGCACAGGTCAATCAGCCCCAGCATTTT	CASSMAQVNQPQHF
.	TRBV7-2	.	TRBJ2-5	TGTGCCAGCAGCTCCGGACAGTTAAAAGAGACCCAGTACTTC	CASSSGQLKETQYF
.	TRBV19	TRBD2	TRBJ2-3	TGTGCCAGTAGTATTCCAGGACTCGCTAGCGGGAGCGCAGATACGCAGTATTTT	CASSIPGLASGSADTQYF